This TCR beta chain stems from a study of graft-versus-host responses after intestinal transplantation. Study outcomes and limitations: Early after transplant, HvG declines were associated with peak levels of circulating GvH clones.

The CDR3 extends over 13 amino acids. V lost 6 bases to trimming and J lost 2 bases, with 14 bases between them. Germline lookup yields CDR1 SQVTM and CDR2 ANQGSEA. Libraries were prepared by immunoSEQ multiplex PCR; TCRdb keeps only in-frame clonotypes and omits some of them. The sample records 1,500 to 2,000 clones, about 92% being singletons. Details on this clone: Antigen specificity is unknown.

The source of this sequence is a human patient who received an intestinal transplant, so some T cells may come from the graft donor. This specimen consisted of PBMCs, obtained 16 days after intestinal transplant. The chain combines TRBV29-1 with TRBJ2-7, with D perhaps matching TRBD1 (5 bases). The CDR3: CSVTGLGAYEQYF. CDR3 DNA: TGCAGCGTCACAGGTCTTGGCGCCTACGAGCAGTACTTC.